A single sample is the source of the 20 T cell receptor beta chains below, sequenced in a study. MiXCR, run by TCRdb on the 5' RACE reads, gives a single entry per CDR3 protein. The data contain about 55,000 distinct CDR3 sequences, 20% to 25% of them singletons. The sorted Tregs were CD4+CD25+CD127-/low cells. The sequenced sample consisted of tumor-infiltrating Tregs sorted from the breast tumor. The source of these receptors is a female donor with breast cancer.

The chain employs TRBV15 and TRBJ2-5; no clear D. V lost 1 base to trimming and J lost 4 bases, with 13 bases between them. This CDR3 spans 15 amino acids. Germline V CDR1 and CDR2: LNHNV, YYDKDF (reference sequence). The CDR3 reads CATSRGGTVGETQYF. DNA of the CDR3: TGTGCCACCAGCAGAGGGGGAACAGTTGGAGAGACCCAGTACTTC. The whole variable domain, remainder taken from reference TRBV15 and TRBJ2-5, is DAMVIQNPRYQVTQFGKPVTLSCSQTLNHNVMYWYQQKSSQAPKLLFHYYDKDFNNEADTPDNFQSRRPNTSFCFLDIRSPGLGDTAMYLCATSRGGTVGETQYFGPGTRLLVL.

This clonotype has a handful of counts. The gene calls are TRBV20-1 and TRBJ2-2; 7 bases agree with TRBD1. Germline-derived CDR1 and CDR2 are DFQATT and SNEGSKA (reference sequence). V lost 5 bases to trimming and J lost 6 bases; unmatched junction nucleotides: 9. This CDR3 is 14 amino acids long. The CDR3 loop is CSAPQTGFSGELFF. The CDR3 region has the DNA TGCAGTGCTCCACAGACAGGGTTTTCCGGGGAGCTGTTTTTT.

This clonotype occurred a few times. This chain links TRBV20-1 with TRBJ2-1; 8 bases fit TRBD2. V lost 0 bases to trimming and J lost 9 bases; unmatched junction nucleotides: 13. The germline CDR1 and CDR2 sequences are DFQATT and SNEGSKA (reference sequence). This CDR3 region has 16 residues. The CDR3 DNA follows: TGCAGTGCTAGAGATCGAAGCATGGGAACTAGCGGTGAGCAGTTCTTC. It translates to CSARDRSMGTSGEQFF.

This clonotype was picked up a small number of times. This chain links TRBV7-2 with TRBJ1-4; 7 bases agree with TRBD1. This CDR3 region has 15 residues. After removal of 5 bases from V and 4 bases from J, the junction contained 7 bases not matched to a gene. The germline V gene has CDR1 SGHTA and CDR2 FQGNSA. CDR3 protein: CASSPRQGGNEKLFF. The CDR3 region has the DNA TGTGCCAGCAGCCCTAGACAGGGAGGTAATGAAAAACTGTTTTTT. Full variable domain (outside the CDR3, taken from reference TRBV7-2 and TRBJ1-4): GAGVSQSPSNKVTEKGKDVELRCDPISGHTALYWYRQSLGQGLEFLIYFQGNSAPDKSGLPSDRFSAERTGGSVSTLTIQRTQQEDSAVYLCASSPRQGGNEKLFFGSGTQLSVL.

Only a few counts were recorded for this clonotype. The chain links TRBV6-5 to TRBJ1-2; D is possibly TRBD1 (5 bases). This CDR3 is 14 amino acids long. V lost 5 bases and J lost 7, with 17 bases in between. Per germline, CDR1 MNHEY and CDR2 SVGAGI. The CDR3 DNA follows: TGTGCCAGCAGTCAAAGAGGGGCCGCCCTTGGCTACACCTTC. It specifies CASSQRGAALGYTF.

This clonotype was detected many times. CDR3 sequence: CASSPGGLAGGQNEQFF. The DNA of the CDR3 is TGCGCCAGCAGCCCTGGGGGACTAGCGGGGGGCCAGAATGAGCAGTTCTTC. The chain joins TRBV5-1 to TRBJ2-1; 15 bases line up with TRBD2. This CDR3 region has 17 residues. The V gene end was trimmed by 4 bases and the J gene end by 7 bases; junction bases not matched to a gene: 9. Germline CDR1 is SGHRS and CDR2 is YFSETQ.

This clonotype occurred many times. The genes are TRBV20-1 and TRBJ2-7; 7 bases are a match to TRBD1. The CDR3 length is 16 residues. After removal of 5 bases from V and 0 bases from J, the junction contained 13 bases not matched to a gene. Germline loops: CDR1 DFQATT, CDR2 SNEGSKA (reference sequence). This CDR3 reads CSAVRHGTAGSYEQYF. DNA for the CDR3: TGCAGTGCTGTAAGACATGGGACAGCCGGCTCCTACGAGCAGTACTTC.

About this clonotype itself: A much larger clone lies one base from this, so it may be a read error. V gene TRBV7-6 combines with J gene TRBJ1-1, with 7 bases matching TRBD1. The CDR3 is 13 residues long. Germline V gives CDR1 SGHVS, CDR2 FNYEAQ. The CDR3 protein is CASSQTGNTGAFF. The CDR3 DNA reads TGTGCCAGCAGCCAGACAGGGAACACTGGAGCTTTCTTT.

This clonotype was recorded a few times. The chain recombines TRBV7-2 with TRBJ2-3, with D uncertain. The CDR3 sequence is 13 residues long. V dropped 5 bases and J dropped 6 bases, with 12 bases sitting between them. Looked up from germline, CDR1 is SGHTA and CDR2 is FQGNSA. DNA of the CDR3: TGTGCCAGCAGCCCTAGACTGACTGATACGCAGTATTTT. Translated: CASSPRLTDTQYF.

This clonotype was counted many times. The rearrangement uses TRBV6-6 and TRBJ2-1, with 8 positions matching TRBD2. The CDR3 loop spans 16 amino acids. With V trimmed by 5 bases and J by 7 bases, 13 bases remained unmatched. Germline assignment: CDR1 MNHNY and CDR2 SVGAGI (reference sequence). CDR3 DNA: TGTGCCAGCAGTCGAGCGGGAGTGAGTTTTAGGAATGAGCAGTTCTTC. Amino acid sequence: CASSRAGVSFRNEQFF.

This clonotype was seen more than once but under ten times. CDR3 region: CASRPGLAGSYEQYF. The CDR3 DNA is TGTGCCAGCAGACCCGGACTAGCGGGATCCTACGAGCAGTACTTC. V is TRBV7-2 and J is TRBJ2-7, with 12 bases matching TRBD2. V lost 6 bases, J lost 1 base, and 4 bases stayed unmatched. The V gene's germline CDR1 is SGHTA and CDR2 FQGNSA. The CDR3 is made up of 15 amino acids.

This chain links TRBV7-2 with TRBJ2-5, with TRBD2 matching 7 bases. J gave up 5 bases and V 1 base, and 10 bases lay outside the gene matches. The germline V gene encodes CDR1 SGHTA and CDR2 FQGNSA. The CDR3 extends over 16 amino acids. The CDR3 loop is CASSLVGGGRFETQYF. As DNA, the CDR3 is TGTGCCAGCAGCTTAGTTGGGGGAGGGCGGTTTGAGACCCAGTACTTC.

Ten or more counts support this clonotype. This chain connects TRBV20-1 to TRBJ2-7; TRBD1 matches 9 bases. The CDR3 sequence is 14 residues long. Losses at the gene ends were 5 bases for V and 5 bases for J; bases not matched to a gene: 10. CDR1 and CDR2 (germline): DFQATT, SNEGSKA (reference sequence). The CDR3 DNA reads TGCAGTGCTCACTTTTCCGGGACAGGGAACGAGCAGTACTTC. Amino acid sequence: CSAHFSGTGNEQYF.

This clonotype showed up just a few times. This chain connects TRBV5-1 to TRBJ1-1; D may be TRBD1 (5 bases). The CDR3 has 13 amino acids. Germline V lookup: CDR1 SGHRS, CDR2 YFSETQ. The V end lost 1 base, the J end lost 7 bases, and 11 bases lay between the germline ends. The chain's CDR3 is CASSLRDENEAFF. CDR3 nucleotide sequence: TGCGCCAGCAGCTTGCGGGACGAGAATGAAGCTTTCTTT. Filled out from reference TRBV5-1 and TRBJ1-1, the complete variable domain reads KAGVTQTPRYLIKTRGQQVTLSCSPISGHRSVSWYQQTPGQGLQFLFEYFSETQRNKGNFPGRFSGRQFSNSRSEMNVSTLELGDSALYLCASSLRDENEAFFGQGTRLTVV.

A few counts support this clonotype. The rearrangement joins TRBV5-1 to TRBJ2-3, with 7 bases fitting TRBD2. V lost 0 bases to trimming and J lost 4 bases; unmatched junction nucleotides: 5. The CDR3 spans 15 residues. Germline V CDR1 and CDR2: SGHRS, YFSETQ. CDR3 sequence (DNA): TGCGCCAGCAGCTTGGGGAACCGGGAGGCAGATACGCAGTATTTT. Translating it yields CASSLGNREADTQYF.

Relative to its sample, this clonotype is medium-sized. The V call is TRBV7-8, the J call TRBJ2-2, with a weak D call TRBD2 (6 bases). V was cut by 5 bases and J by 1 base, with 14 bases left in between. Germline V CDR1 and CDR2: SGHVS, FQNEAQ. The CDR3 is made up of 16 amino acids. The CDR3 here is CASSPPLRENTGELFF. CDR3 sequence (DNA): TGTGCCAGCAGCCCCCCCCTGCGGGAGAACACCGGGGAGCTGTTTTTT. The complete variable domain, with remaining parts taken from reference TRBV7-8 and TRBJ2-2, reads GAGVSQSPRYKVAKRGQDVALRCDPISGHVSLFWYQQALGQGPEFLTYFQNEAQLDKSGLPSDRFFAERPEGSVSTLKIQRTQQEDSAVYLCASSPPLRENTGELFFGEGSRLTVL.

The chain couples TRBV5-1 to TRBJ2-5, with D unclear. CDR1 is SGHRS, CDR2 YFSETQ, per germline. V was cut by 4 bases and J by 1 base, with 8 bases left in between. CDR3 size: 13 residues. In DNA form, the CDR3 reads TGCGCCAGCAGCCAAGAAGGCCAAGAGACCCAGTACTTC. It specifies CASSQEGQETQYF.

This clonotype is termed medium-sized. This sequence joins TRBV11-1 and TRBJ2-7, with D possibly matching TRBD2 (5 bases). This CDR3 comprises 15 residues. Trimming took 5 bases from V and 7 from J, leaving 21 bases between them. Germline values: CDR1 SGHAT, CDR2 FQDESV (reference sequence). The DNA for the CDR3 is TGTGCCAGCAGCAGACTACCCGTACGTTTGAGGGAGCAGTACTTC. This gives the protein CASSRLPVRLREQYF.

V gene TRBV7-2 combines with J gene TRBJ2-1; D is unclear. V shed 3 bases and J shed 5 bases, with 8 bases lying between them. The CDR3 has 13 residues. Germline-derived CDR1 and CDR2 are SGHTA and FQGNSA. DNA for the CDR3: TGTGCCAGCAGCTTTTACCTAGACAATGAGCAGTTCTTC. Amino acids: CASSFYLDNEQFF.

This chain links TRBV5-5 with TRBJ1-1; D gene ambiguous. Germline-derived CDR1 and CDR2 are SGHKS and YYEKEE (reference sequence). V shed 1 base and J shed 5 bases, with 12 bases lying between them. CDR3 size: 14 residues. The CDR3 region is CASSLSAGKTEAFF. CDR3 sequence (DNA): TGTGCCAGCAGCTTGTCGGCAGGAAAAACTGAAGCTTTCTTT.